Listed below are T cell receptor beta chains from one sample, sequenced in a study of TIL therapy for anti-PD-1-resistant metastatic lung cancer. Data came from immunoSEQ multiplex PCR; TCRdb stores just in-frame clones and leaves some out. The data show about 46,000 clones, approximately 83% seen once. This specimen consisted of blood, obtained at baseline. All receptors derive from a person between 30 and 79 years old with non-small cell lung cancer. Both conserved end residues are part of each CDR3. D genes are given only for firm matches. Not every row has a clone size; where given, it reads once, few, many or a size class.

NA TRBJ2-5 NA TRBV10-1 CASSEQPGETQYF TGCGCCAGCAGTGAGCAACCTGGAGAGACCCAGTACTTC
NA TRBJ1-1 NA TRBV28 CASSTQTGNTEAFF TGTGCCAGCAGTACACAGACAGGGAACACTGAAGCTTTCTTT
NA TRBJ1-2 NA TRBV28 CASSSSPGQFTGYTF TGTGCCAGCAGTTCATCTCCCGGACAGTTTACCGGCTACACCTTC
TRBD1 TRBJ1-4 NA TRBV7-2 CASSLNRGANEKLFF TGTGCCAGCAGCTTAAACAGGGGCGCTAATGAAAAACTGTTTTTT
NA TRBJ1-6 once TRBV2 CASKPGLRYNSPLHF TGTGCCAGCAAGCCGGGACTGAGGTATAATTCACCCCTCCACTTT
NA TRBJ1-2 NA TRBV19 CASSMARDTYGYTF TGTGCCAGTAGTATGGCCCGGGACACTTATGGCTACACCTTC
NA TRBJ2-3 NA TRBV6-5 CASSYIQGGTDTQYF TGTGCCAGCAGTTACATTCAGGGTGGCACAGATACGCAGTATTTT
NA TRBJ1-2 NA TRBV5-8 CASSLGGGSFYGYTF TGTGCCAGCAGCTTAGGTGGCGGCTCCTTCTATGGCTACACCTTC
TRBD1 TRBJ2-1 NA TRBV11-2 CASKRQGAYNEQFF TGTGCCAGTAAGAGACAGGGGGCTTACAATGAGCAGTTCTTC
NA TRBJ2-1 NA TRBV11-3 CASSLGTSTYNEQFF TGTGCCAGCAGCTTAGGGACGTCGACGTACAATGAGCAGTTCTTC
NA TRBJ2-3 NA TRBV30 CAWSVGLGETDTQYF TGTGCCTGGAGTGTGGGCCTAGGTGAAACAGATACGCAGTATTTT
NA TRBJ2-2 once TRBV6-6 CASSLATNTGELFF TGTGCCAGCAGTTTAGCTACGAACACCGGGGAGCTGTTTTTT
TRBD1 TRBJ1-1 once TRBV28 CASSVTQGQPLF TGTGCCAGCAGTGTCACGCAGGGACAGCCCCTCTTT
NA TRBJ1-1 few TRBV6-5 CASESRQANTEAFF TGTGCCAGCGAGTCCCGACAGGCTAACACTGAAGCTTTCTTT
TRBD1 TRBJ1-6 NA TRBV19 CASSPGTGGSYNSPLHF TGTGCCAGTAGTCCGGGGACAGGGGGCTCCTATAATTCACCCCTCCACTTT
NA TRBJ1-3 NA TRBV18 CASSPDPGAGNTIYF TGTGCCAGCTCACCAGATCCGGGGGCTGGAAACACCATATATTTT
NA TRBJ2-7 NA TRBV18 CASSTVRTYEQYF TGTGCCAGCTCCACCGTTCGGACGTACGAGCAGTACTTC
NA TRBJ1-4 NA TRBV30 CAWSVGGAVEKLFF TGTGCCTGGAGTGTCGGGGGGGCTGTTGAAAAACTGTTTTTT
TRBD1 TRBJ2-5 NA TRBV4-2 CASSQGTGDQETQYF TGTGCCAGCAGCCAAGGGACAGGTGACCAAGAGACCCAGTACTTC
NA TRBJ2-1 NA TRBV15 CATSRAGTSFNEQFF TGTGCCACCAGCAGAGCCGGGACATCGTTCAATGAGCAGTTCTTC
NA TRBJ2-1 NA TRBV5-8 CASSSTQGASGSSYNEQFF TGTGCCAGCAGCAGCACACAGGGGGCTAGCGGGAGCTCCTACAATGAGCAGTTCTTC
TRBD2 TRBJ2-5 NA TRBV7-7 CASSLVGGGETQYF TGTGCCAGCAGCTTAGTCGGCGGGGGTGAGACCCAGTACTTC
TRBD1 TRBJ1-2 NA TRBV12-3/TRBV12-4 CASTQGGGYGYTF TGTGCCAGCACCCAGGGGGGCGGCTATGGCTACACCTTC
NA TRBJ1-2 NA TRBV19 CASSRTGTPANYGYTF TGTGCCAGTAGCAGGACCGGGACCCCTGCAAACTATGGCTACACCTTC
TRBD1 TRBJ1-2 NA TRBV19 CASSISTQGVHGYTF TGTGCCAGTAGTATATCAACCCAGGGGGTGCATGGCTACACCTTC
NA TRBJ2-3 NA TRBV28 CASSPTWPGTDTQYF TGTGCCAGCAGTCCCACCTGGCCGGGCACAGATACGCAGTATTTT
TRBD2 TRBJ2-1 NA TRBV11-3 CASSEGTSGGDEQFF TGTGCCAGCAGCGAGGGGACTAGCGGGGGGGATGAGCAGTTCTTC